The 2 T cell receptor beta chains below come from one sample, sequenced in a study of cytomegalovirus exposure and HLA in healthy donors. Profiled with immunoSEQ multiplex PCR; TCRdb holds only in-frame clones, not every one. The sample lists 110,000 to 150,000 clones, 85% to 90% occurring once. The material sequenced was PBMCs. These receptor sequences come from a woman under 30 in good health and CMV-seropositive.

The chain employs TRBV19 and TRBJ2-1; 9 bases align to TRBD1. The CDR3 contains 16 residues. The germline gives CDR1 LNHDA, CDR2 SQIVND (reference sequence). J lost 7 bases, V lost 3 bases, and 10 bases had no gene match. The CDR3: CASSIPGTGSFNEQFF. Here the CDR3 DNA reads TGTGCCAGTAGTATTCCCGGGACAGGGTCTTTTAATGAGCAGTTCTTC.

The chain links TRBV6-5 to TRBJ1-3; D unresolved. V was cut by 8 bases and J by 3 bases, with 17 bases left in between. Looked up from germline, CDR1 is MNHEY and CDR2 is SVGAGI. CDR3 size: 15 residues. The CDR3 DNA reads as TGTGCCAGCGCCGACCGCGGGCCCGGTGGAAACACCATATATTTT. This sequence encodes CASADRGPGGNTIYF.